A single sample is the source of the 4 T cell receptor beta chains below, sequenced in a study of CD8 T cells in ankylosing spondylitis. General study results and limits: Blood from ankylosing spondylitis patients appeared to carry a characteristic roughly 8-variant TCR beta motif.

The antigens for these receptors are not known. In TCRdb, the 5' RACE reads were re-called with MiXCR into one record per CDR3 protein. The sample shows over 200,000 distinct CDR3 sequences, about a sixth of them seen only once. Sequencing was carried out using blood, either unsorted or a sorted T cell fraction (not recorded which). The receptors were sampled from a male donor with ankylosing spondylitis.

This clonotype has a handful of counts. The rearrangement links TRBV11-2 to TRBJ2-2; D not resolved. The CDR3 has 13 residues. Germline V gene sequence: CDR1 SGHAT, CDR2 FQNNGV. V lost 5 bases and J lost 8, with 12 bases in between. The CDR3 DNA is TGTGCCAGCAGCCTGGGAATTTTTGGGGAGCTGTTTTTT. It specifies CASSLGIFGELFF.

This clonotype was observed a few times. V is TRBV20-1 and J is TRBJ2-1; TRBD2 matches 9 bases. Trimming took 3 bases from V and 2 from J; bases not matched to a gene: 5. Germline values: CDR1 DFQATT, CDR2 SNEGSKA (reference sequence). The length of the CDR3 is 15 residues. The CDR3 sequence is CSARSVAGAYNEQFF. DNA of the CDR3: TGCAGTGCTAGGTCGGTAGCGGGGGCCTACAATGAGCAGTTCTTC.

This clonotype was detected a few times. The gene calls are TRBV10-3 and TRBJ1-1; D unresolved. There are 12 residues in the CDR3. Germline-derived CDR1 and CDR2 are ENHRY and SYGVKD. The V end lost 3 bases, the J end lost 7 bases, and 9 bases lay between the germline ends. CDR3 nucleotide sequence: TGTGCCATCAGTGAATCGTCAGATGAAGCTTTCTTT. This sequence encodes CAISESSDEAFF.

This clonotype appeared a few times. This rearrangement joins TRBV7-3 to TRBJ2-1; D uncertain. The CDR3 runs 16 residues. Deletions cut 2 bases from V and 0 bases from J, with 11 bases between. Per the germline V gene, CDR1 is SGHTA and CDR2 is FQGTGA. CDR3: CASSLLPSSSYNEQFF. CDR3 bases: TGTGCCAGCAGCTTATTGCCTAGTAGCTCCTACAATGAGCAGTTCTTC.